The TCR beta chain described here comes from a study of blood T cell repertoires in COVID-19. Generated by immunoSEQ multiplex PCR, the TCRdb table keeps only in-frame clones and is missing some. Among roughly 140,000 clones listed, around 84% were seen once. The V and J ends lost 6 bases and 0 bases respectively, with 12 bases between them. Germline CDR1 and CDR2: ENHRY and SYGVKD. The CDR3 has 15 residues. The sample comprised peripheral blood. V usage is TRBV10-3 and J usage is TRBJ1-5, with D perhaps matching TRBD1 (6 bases). This clonotype was obtained from a human donor in a cohort sampled during active COVID-19. The CDR3 coding sequence is TGTGCCATCAGCCGGGACAAGTATAGCAATCAGCCCCAGCATTTT. The encoded protein is CAISRDKYSNQPQHF.